This T cell receptor beta chain comes out of a study of blood T cell repertoires in COVID-19. The overall study: Specimens from acute and convalescent COVID-19 originated in the United States, Italy and Spain. Sample material is recorded as cDNA or gDNA derived from T cells, B-cell-depleted T cells, or PBMCs.

The CDR3 sequence is 15 residues long. In germline, CDR1 is SQVTM, CDR2 ANQGSEA. V lost 3 bases, J lost 4 bases, and 16 bases lay in between. The method was immunoSEQ multiplex PCR; TCRdb's version includes in-frame clones alone and lacks a portion of them. The sample holds under 250,000 clones; around 82% are singletons and the top ten take 4.5% to 7%. The sample was peripheral blood. This receptor was identified in a woman between 65 and 79 years old with acute or convalescent COVID-19. V usage is TRBV29-1 and J usage is TRBJ2-1; tentatively, D is TRBD1 (9 bases). CDR3 nucleotide sequence: TGCAGCGTTGATAGCGGGACAGGGACATACAATGAGCAGTTCTTC. It codes for CSVDSGTGTYNEQFF.